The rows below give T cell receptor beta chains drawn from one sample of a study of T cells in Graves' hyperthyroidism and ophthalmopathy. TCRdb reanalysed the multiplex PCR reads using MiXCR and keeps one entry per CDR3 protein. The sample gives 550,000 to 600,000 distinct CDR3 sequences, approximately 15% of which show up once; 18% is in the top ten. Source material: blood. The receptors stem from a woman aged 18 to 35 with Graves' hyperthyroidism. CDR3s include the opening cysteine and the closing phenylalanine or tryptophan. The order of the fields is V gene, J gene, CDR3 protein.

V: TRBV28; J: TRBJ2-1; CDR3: CASMASYNEQFF
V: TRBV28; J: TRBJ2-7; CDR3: CASSWTVPYEQYF
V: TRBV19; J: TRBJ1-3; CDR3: CASSPVGTSGNTIYF
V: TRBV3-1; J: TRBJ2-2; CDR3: CASSPRWAGVTTGELFF
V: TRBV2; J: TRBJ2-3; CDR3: CASLTSGGSDTQYF
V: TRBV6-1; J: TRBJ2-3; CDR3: CASTASAGGGDTQYF
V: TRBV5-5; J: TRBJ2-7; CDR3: CASSLRIADPYEQYF
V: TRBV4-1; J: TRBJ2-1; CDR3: CASSHRDWDYNEQFF
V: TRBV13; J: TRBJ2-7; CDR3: CASSTPKRRYEQYF
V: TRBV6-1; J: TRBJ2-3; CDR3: CASRALGGREYF
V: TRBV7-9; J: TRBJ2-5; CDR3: CASSQDTDPYF
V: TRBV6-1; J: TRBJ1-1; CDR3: CASSAPGRHTEAFF
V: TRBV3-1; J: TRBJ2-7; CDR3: CASSYYEQYF
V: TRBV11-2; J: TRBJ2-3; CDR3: CASSFGVAGVDTQYF
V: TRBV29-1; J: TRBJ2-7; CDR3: CSVEDTSGGPYEQYF
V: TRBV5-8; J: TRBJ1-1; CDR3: CASSLAGGGRGTEAFF
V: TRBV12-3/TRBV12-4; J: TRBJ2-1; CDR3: CASSLRLAGGYNGQFF
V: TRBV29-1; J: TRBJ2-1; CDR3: CSVIGTGVYNEQFF
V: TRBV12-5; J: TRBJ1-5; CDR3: CASGSPESAQPQHF
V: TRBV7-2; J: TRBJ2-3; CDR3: CASSPGLAEDTQYF
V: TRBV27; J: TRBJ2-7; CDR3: CASALDRGRITYEQYF
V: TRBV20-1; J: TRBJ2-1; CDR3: CSARERGQGPNEQFF
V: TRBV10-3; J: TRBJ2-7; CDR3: CAIRTGREQYF
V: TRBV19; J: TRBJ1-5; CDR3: CASSILGTGMHQPQHF
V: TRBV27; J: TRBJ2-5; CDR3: CASRLSGQIQETQYF
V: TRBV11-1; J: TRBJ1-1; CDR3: CASSSDTGPEAFF
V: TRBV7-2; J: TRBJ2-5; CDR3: CASSLRVFQETQYF
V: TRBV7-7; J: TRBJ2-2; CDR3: CASSAQAGELFF
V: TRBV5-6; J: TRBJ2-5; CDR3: CASSLANRETQYF
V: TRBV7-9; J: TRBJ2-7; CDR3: CASSPRGRSEQYF
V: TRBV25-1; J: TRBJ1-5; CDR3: CASSMTGSNQPQHF
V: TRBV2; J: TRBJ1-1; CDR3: CASSEDNTNTEAFF
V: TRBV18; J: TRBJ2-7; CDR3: CASSPSSSGKYEQYF
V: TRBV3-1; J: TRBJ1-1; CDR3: CASSQEGPQVGTEAFF
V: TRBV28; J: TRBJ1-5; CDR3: CASSHNQPQHF
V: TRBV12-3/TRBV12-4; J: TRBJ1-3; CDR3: CASTLGQAEPGNTIYF
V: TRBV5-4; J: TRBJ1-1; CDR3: CASSPPGREDTEAFF
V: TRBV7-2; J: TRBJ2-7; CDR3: CASSQGGPPKYEQYF
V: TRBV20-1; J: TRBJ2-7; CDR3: CSATSTSGLYEQYF
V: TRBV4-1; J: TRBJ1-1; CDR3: CASSPLPRDTEAFF
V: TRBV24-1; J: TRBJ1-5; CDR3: CATRGPSLDQPQHF
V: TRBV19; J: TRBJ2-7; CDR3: CASSMLLAGPYEQYF
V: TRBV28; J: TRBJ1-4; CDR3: CASSRGTANEKLFF
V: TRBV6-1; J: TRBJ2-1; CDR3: CASSLIAGGRSSEQFF
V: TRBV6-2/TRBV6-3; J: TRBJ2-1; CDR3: CASTRGGDPYNEQFF
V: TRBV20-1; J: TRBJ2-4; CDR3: CSAISAGLVKNIQYF
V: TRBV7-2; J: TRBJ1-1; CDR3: CASSLWGKVNTETFF
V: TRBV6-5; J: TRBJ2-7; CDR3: CASSYPQGAALEQYF
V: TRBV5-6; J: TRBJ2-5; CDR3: CASSLADSETQYF
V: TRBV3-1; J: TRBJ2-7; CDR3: CASGGLAGVEQYF
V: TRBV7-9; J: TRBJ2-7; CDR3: CASSLLAGASYEQYF
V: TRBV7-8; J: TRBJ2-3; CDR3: CASSFLNTDTQYF
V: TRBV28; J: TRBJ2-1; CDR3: CASTESIAGFEQFF
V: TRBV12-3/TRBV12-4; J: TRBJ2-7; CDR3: CASRLLGGGEQYF
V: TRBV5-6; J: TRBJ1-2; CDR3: CASSPGPKNYGYTF
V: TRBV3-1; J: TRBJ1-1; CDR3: CASAAGQGRRAFF
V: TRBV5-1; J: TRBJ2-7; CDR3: CASSRRQGGAEEQYF
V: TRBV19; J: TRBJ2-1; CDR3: CASSMGAAYNEQFF